These 13 T cell receptor beta chains were all obtained from the same sample, sequenced in a study of T-cell reconstitution after alpha-beta-depleted transplantation in children. The TCRbeta library incorporated unique molecular identifiers. TCRdb re-called the PCR reads through MiXCR, storing one row per CDR3 protein. In the table there are approximately 200,000 distinct CDR3 sequences, approximately 14% of which are singletons. Sequencing was performed on PBMCs from the stem cell graft donor, taken from the stem cell graft. Receptor source: a human donor who donated a stem cell graft to a child with acute lymphoblastic leukemia.

This clonotype came up many times. V and J are TRBV4-1 and TRBJ2-7; TRBD2 agrees at 11 bases. The junction had 6 bases not matched to a gene; V was cut back by 0 bases and J by 8 bases. Germline-derived CDR1 and CDR2 are MGHRA and YSYEKL. This CDR3 spans 15 amino acids. CDR3 residues: CASSQEVLAGAKQYF. CDR3 nucleotide sequence: TGCGCCAGCAGCCAAGAAGTACTAGCGGGAGCCAAGCAGTACTTC.

This clonotype has at least ten counts. The CDR3 DNA follows: TGTGCCTGGAGACAGACCACTGGAAACACCATATATTTT. Translating it yields CAWRQTTGNTIYF. The J gene is TRBJ1-3, the V gene TRBV30; D ambiguous. Germline values: CDR1 GTSNPN, CDR2 SVGIG (reference sequence). Between the trimmed V and J ends, which lost 3 bases and 2 bases, there was a span of 8 bases. The CDR3 is 13 residues long.

V usage is TRBV7-8 and J usage is TRBJ2-7, with 11 bases lining up with TRBD2. In germline, CDR1 is SGHVS, CDR2 FQNEAQ. The junction had 8 bases not matched to a gene; V was cut back by 1 base and J by 0 bases. This CDR3 comprises 18 residues. The CDR3: CASSLVGLAGGLSYEQYF. CDR3 coding DNA: TGTGCCAGCAGCTTAGTGGGGCTAGCGGGAGGACTCTCCTACGAGCAGTACTTC.

This clonotype showed up many times. The rearrangement joins TRBV7-9 to TRBJ2-5, with D perhaps matching TRBD1 or TRBD2 (6 bases each). V lost 1 base to trimming and J lost 5 bases, with 14 bases between them. CDR3 length: 15 amino acids. CDR1 SEHNR and CDR2 FQNEAQ come from the germline V gene (reference sequence). CDR3 coding DNA: TGTGCCAGCAGCTTAGGAGGGGGGAGCGTGGAGACCCAGTACTTC. Protein: CASSLGGGSVETQYF.

The sample holds a few counts of this clonotype. The J gene is TRBJ2-7, the V gene TRBV29-1; 10 positions match TRBD1. The germline V gene has CDR1 SQVTM and CDR2 ANQGSEA. The CDR3 is 13 amino acids. As DNA, the CDR3 is TGCATAATAAAGCGGACAGGGGGGTACGAGCAGTACTTC. Amino acid sequence: CIIKRTGGYEQYF.

This clonotype was counted many times. The rearrangement joins TRBV29-1 to TRBJ1-4; D perhaps matches TRBD1 (5 bases). The CDR3 contains 13 residues. Germline V gives CDR1 SQVTM, CDR2 ANQGSEA. V was clipped by 7 bases and J by 4 bases, with 13 bases between them. The CDR3 coding sequence is TGCAGCGCCCGGGACGGCAGTAATGAAAAACTGTTTTTT. Its translation is CSARDGSNEKLFF.

This clonotype came up many times. The gene calls are TRBV5-1 and TRBJ1-1, with D perhaps matching TRBD1 (5 bases). The CDR3 covers 14 residues. Germline V gene data show CDR1 as SGHRS and CDR2 as YFSETQ. The V and J ends lost 1 base and 0 bases respectively, with 7 bases between them. The CDR3 DNA sequence: TGCGCCAGCAGCTTGAGAGGGGTGAACACTGAAGCTTTCTTT. Amino acids: CASSLRGVNTEAFF.

This clonotype was recorded many times. The V call is TRBV29-1, the J call TRBJ1-1; a possible D gene is TRBD1 (5 bases). CDR1 and CDR2 from the germline V gene are SQVTM and ANQGSEA. V was trimmed by 7 bases and J by 0 bases, leaving 15 bases between them. CDR3 length equals 14 residues. The CDR3 reads CSAQLGAMNTEAFF. The CDR3 nucleotides are TGCAGCGCGCAACTAGGGGCGATGAACACTGAAGCTTTCTTT.

The rearrangement links TRBV14 to TRBJ2-7; D remains unclear. The germline V gene encodes CDR1 SGHDN and CDR2 FVKESK. The CDR3 totals 14 residues. The V end lost 3 bases, the J end lost 0 bases, and 9 bases lay between the germline ends. CDR3 amino acids: CASSQLDGSYEQYF. Here the CDR3 DNA reads TGTGCCAGCAGCCAGTTGGACGGCTCCTACGAGCAGTACTTC.

This clonotype was recorded at least ten times. The chain employs TRBV7-9 and TRBJ1-2; maybe TRBD1 (6 bases). The CDR3 is made up of 12 amino acids. V gave up 0 bases and J gave up 8 bases, with 7 bases separating them. Germline V gives CDR1 SEHNR, CDR2 FQNEAQ (reference sequence). CDR3 DNA: TGTGCCAGCAGCTTAGCGCAGGGGGGCTACACCTTC. Amino acids: CASSLAQGGYTF.

This clonotype was observed many times. V is TRBV6-1 and J is TRBJ2-7; D is perhaps TRBD2 (6 bases). The ends were cut back, 10 bases at V and 2 bases at J, with 15 bases in the middle. Germline CDR1 MNHNS, CDR2 SASEGT. This CDR3 is 13 amino acids long. CDR3 loop: CATLTGGTYEQYF. The CDR3 DNA sequence: TGTGCCACATTGACCGGGGGTACCTACGAGCAGTACTTC.

This clonotype was recorded many times. The chain links TRBV28 to TRBJ2-4, with 7 bases lining up with TRBD1. Germline loops: CDR1 MDHEN, CDR2 SYDVKM. Trimming took 4 bases from V and 1 from J; bases not matched to a gene: 10. CDR3 length: 17 residues. The CDR3 protein is CASSSSGQVAAKNIQYF. CDR3 sequence (DNA): TGTGCCAGCAGTTCTTCCGGACAGGTCGCGGCCAAAAACATTCAGTACTTC. Full variable domain (remainder filled in from reference TRBV28 and TRBJ2-4): DVKVTQSSRYLVKRTGEKVFLECVQDMDHENMFWYRQDPGLGLRLIYFSYDVKMKEKGDIPEGYSVSREKKERFSLILESASTNQTSMYLCASSSSGQVAAKNIQYFGAGTRLSVL.

This clonotype was observed many times. This chain links TRBV5-1 with TRBJ2-1; D may match TRBD1 or TRBD2 (6 bases each). V was clipped by 1 base and J by 4 bases, with 18 bases between them. The CDR3 is 17 residues long. Germline CDR1 and CDR2: SGHRS and YFSETQ. The CDR3 spells CASSLLSDQGTYNEQFF. The DNA for the CDR3 is TGCGCCAGCAGCTTGTTAAGCGACCAGGGGACTTACAATGAGCAGTTCTTC.